Each of the 30 T cell receptor beta chains below was sequenced from the same sample in a study of Graves' ophthalmopathy and Graves' hyperthyroidism. TCR beta CDR3 amplification used RNA transcripts. HTBI primers were employed in first-round RT-PCR, then a second-round multiplex PCR followed. TCRdb recomputed calls from the multiplex PCR reads with MiXCR, one row per CDR3 protein. The table has about 1.1 million distinct CDR3 sequences, around a third seen once; the top ten hold 11%. The sample taken for sequencing was peripheral blood or thyroid tissue (not recorded which). The receptors here all came from an adult man with Graves' hyperthyroidism.

The sample holds many counts of this clonotype. This chain joins TRBV2 and TRBJ2-7; weak D call: TRBD1 (5 bases). The CDR3 is made up of 12 amino acids. V was shortened by 6 bases and J by 9 bases, with 15 bases between the two germline ends. Germline V gene data show CDR1 as SNHLY and CDR2 as FYNNEI. DNA of the CDR3: TGTGCCAGCAGAGATGGACATGTCGTGCAGTACTTC. Encoded protein: CASRDGHVVQYF.

This clonotype was recorded many times. This rearrangement joins TRBV29-1 to TRBJ2-2, with D unresolved. Germline-derived CDR1 and CDR2 are SQVTM and ANQGSEA. CDR3 size: 12 residues. V dropped 6 bases and J dropped 6 bases, with 11 bases sitting between them. The CDR3 coding sequence is TGCAGCGTACCCGATTGGGCCGGGGAGCTGTTTTTT. Amino acid sequence: CSVPDWAGELFF.

The rearrangement uses TRBV7-8 and TRBJ1-5; D not resolved. Germline assignment: CDR1 SGHVS and CDR2 FQNEAQ. V shed 8 bases and J shed 0 bases, with 20 bases lying between them. The CDR3 covers 17 residues. The DNA of the CDR3 is TGTGCCAGCTCACCTAGTGGTGGCCCCGATAGCAATCAGCCCCAGCATTTT. This codes for CASSPSGGPDSNQPQHF.

The V call is TRBV14, the J call TRBJ2-7; 10 bases are shared with TRBD2. The CDR3 is made up of 15 amino acids. V trimming: 1 base; J trimming: 4 bases; junction bases outside the gene matches: 4. Germline V lookup: CDR1 SGHDN, CDR2 FVKESK. The CDR3 coding sequence is TGTGCCAGCAGCCAAGCAGCGGGAGGGAGATACGAGCAGTACTTC. It specifies CASSQAAGGRYEQYF.

This clonotype appeared many times. The V and J genes are TRBV7-2 and TRBJ1-1; possible D gene TRBD1, 6 bases. Trimming took 6 bases from V and 8 from J, leaving 16 bases between them. Germline lookup yields CDR1 SGHTA and CDR2 FQGNSA. The CDR3 has 13 residues. The CDR3 spells CASSQTRGTEAFF. The DNA of the CDR3 is TGTGCCAGCAGTCAAACCCGGGGGACAGAAGCTTTCTTT. Full variable domain (rest looked up from reference TRBV7-2 and TRBJ1-1): GAGVSQSPSNKVTEKGKDVELRCDPISGHTALYWYRQSLGQGLEFLIYFQGNSAPDKSGLPSDRFSAERTGGSVSTLTIQRTQQEDSAVYLCASSQTRGTEAFFGQGTRLTVV.

The table lists this clonotype with many counts. The chain joins TRBV7-8 to TRBJ2-7; D is uncertain. V dropped 5 bases and J dropped 6 bases, with 17 bases sitting between them. The germline V gene encodes CDR1 SGHVS and CDR2 FQNEAQ. This CDR3 region has 14 residues. This CDR3 reads CASSPGRHYLEQYF. CDR3 DNA: TGTGCCAGCAGCCCCGGGCGGCACTACCTCGAGCAGTACTTC.

This clonotype was seen repeatedly, ten times or more. J is TRBJ2-7 and V is TRBV4-1; TRBD1 aligns across 8 bases. This CDR3 is 13 amino acids long. CDR1 is MGHRA and CDR2 is YSYEKL in the germline V gene. V dropped 7 bases and J dropped 2; count of bases not matched to a gene: 4. The CDR3 nucleotides are TGCGCCAGCAAAGGGACAGGCGCCTACGAGCAGTACTTC. It is translated as CASKGTGAYEQYF.

The chain employs TRBV13 and TRBJ2-7; D possibly corresponds to TRBD1 (6 bases). The ends were cut back, 3 bases at V and 8 bases at J, with 14 bases in the middle. This CDR3 is 13 amino acids long. CDR1 is PRHDT and CDR2 is FYEKMQ in the germline V gene (reference sequence). Here the CDR3 DNA reads TGTGCCAGCAGCTTGTCATTAGGGGGACAGCAGTACTTC. It encodes CASSLSLGGQQYF.

This clonotype showed up many times. The genes are TRBV12-3 or TRBV12-4 and TRBJ1-1; possible D gene TRBD1, 6 bases. Between the trimmed V and J ends, which lost 1 base and 2 bases, there was a span of 11 bases. CDR3 length equals 15 residues. The DNA for the CDR3 is TGTGCCAGCAGTTTAGTCCTACAGGGCAACACTGAAGCTTTCTTT. This codes for CASSLVLQGNTEAFF.

Of note for this clonotype: This could be a read error, since a much larger clone is one nucleotide away. The chain couples TRBV19 to TRBJ1-1, with D possibly being TRBD1 (5 bases). Germline-derived CDR1 and CDR2 are LNHDA and SQIVND (reference sequence). The CDR3 sequence is 16 residues long. The CDR3 nucleotides are TGTACCAGTAGTACCACCGGGACGGACCTACCACGGGGGGGTTTCTTT. It specifies CTSSTTGTDLPRGGFF.

The chain carries TRBV25-1 and TRBJ1-2, with D possibly matching TRBD1 (6 bases). CDR1 MGHDK and CDR2 SYGVNS come from the germline V gene. The CDR3 covers 11 residues. CDR3 in amino acids: CATPDSYGYTF. CDR3 DNA sequence: TGTGCTACCCCGGACAGCTATGGCTACACCTTC.

A remark on this clonotype: At one boundary the junction diverges from the germline segment, which might be a read error. The chain recombines TRBV29-1 with TRBJ2-7; D is possibly TRBD1 or TRBD2 (5 bases each). The length of the CDR3 is 11 residues. Germline-derived CDR1 and CDR2 are SQVTM and ANQGSEA. CDR3 region: CSVRGTGELYF. The DNA of the CDR3 is TGCAGCGTGAGGGGAACCGGGGAGCTGTACTTC.

This clonotype was counted between two and nine times. The chain combines TRBV10-3 with TRBJ2-7, with 10 positions matching TRBD2. This CDR3 spans 15 amino acids. From germline, CDR1 is ENHRY and CDR2 SYGVKD. V was pared by 0 bases and J by 1 base, with 0 bases of the junction left unmatched. The CDR3 DNA sequence: TGTGCCATCAGTGAGTCGACTAGCGGGTCCTACGAGCAGTACTTC. This translates into CAISESTSGSYEQYF.

This clonotype showed up many times. This chain joins TRBV4-1 and TRBJ1-2; TRBD1 might be the D (5 bases). V was trimmed by 8 bases and J by 7 bases, leaving 20 bases between them. Germline CDR1 and CDR2: MGHRA and YSYEKL. This CDR3 contains 14 residues. The CDR3 loop reads CASRKVAGRIGYTF. The CDR3 DNA reads TGCGCCAGCCGAAAAGTAGCAGGGAGGATTGGCTACACCTTC.

This clonotype was found a few times. The chain has TRBV4-2 and TRBJ2-6, with 7 bases identical to TRBD2. The CDR3 loop spans 15 amino acids. Unmatched junction bases numbered 0, after V lost 1 base and J lost 3 bases. Germline values: CDR1 LGHNA, CDR2 YNFKEQ. The CDR3 is CASSQAGGGANVLTF. DNA for the CDR3: TGTGCCAGCAGCCAAGCGGGGGGTGGGGCCAACGTCCTGACTTTC.

This clonotype was counted ten times or more. The gene calls are TRBV20-1 and TRBJ2-7; D is possibly TRBD2 (5 bases). Per the germline V gene, CDR1 is DFQATT and CDR2 is SNEGSKA (reference sequence). The CDR3 consists of 13 residues. CDR3 protein: CSLRGGMRDEQYF. The CDR3 coding sequence is TGCAGCCTCAGAGGAGGCATGAGGGACGAGCAGTACTTC.

This clonotype has more than one count but fewer than ten. CDR3 DNA: TGTGCCAGCAGCCAAGAAGACACTGGCTATAATTCACCCCTCCACTTT. This encodes CASSQEDTGYNSPLHF. The V and J genes are TRBV3-1 and TRBJ1-6; no clear D. V lost 0 bases and J lost 3, with 9 bases in between. Looked up from germline, CDR1 is LGHDT and CDR2 is YNNKEL (reference sequence). CDR3 length equals 16 residues.

The chain couples TRBV7-9 to TRBJ2-6, with D possibly matching TRBD2 (9 bases). The CDR3 loop spans 16 amino acids. Trimming stripped 5 bases from V and 3 bases from J, with 14 bases between. CDR1 is SEHNR, CDR2 FQNEAQ, per germline (reference sequence). The CDR3 region is CASSPSGTGGANVLTF. The CDR3 bases are TGTGCCAGCAGCCCTAGCGGGACAGGTGGGGCCAACGTCCTGACTTTC.

Notes on this clonotype: Relative to the germline gene, one junction end is altered; a read error may explain this. The chain uses TRBV24-1 and TRBJ1-6; 7 nucleotides line up with TRBD1. Looked up from germline, CDR1 is KGHDR and CDR2 is SFDVKD. This CDR3 spans 17 amino acids. The CDR3, as DNA: TGTGCCAGCAGTTTACCACCGACAGGGCCTTATAATTCACCCCTCCACTTT. Translated: CASSLPPTGPYNSPLHF.

In regard to this clonotype: A much larger clone differs by one base, so this may be a read error. The chain joins TRBV7-2 to TRBJ1-2, with 8 bases lining up with TRBD1. Germline values: CDR1 SGHTA, CDR2 FQGNSA. The CDR3 extends over 14 amino acids. The V gene end was trimmed by 7 bases and the J gene end by 4 bases; junction bases not matched to a gene: 8. The CDR3 region is CASTLSGQVYGYTF. The CDR3 DNA sequence: TGTGCCAGCACCCTTTCGGGACAGGTCTATGGCTACACCTTC.

The chain joins TRBV9 to TRBJ2-2; no definite D call. CDR3 size: 15 residues. CDR1 and CDR2 from the germline V gene are SGDLS and YYNGEE. Trimming pared 0 bases from V and 4 bases from J, leaving 10 bases between. The CDR3 is CASSVGGWFTGELFF. The CDR3 DNA follows: TGTGCCAGCAGCGTAGGAGGCTGGTTCACCGGGGAGCTGTTTTTT. The full variable domain, in which reference TRBV9 and TRBJ2-2 provide the parts outside the CDR3, is DSGVTQTPKHLITATGQRVTLRCSPRSGDLSVYWYQQSLDQGLQFLIQYYNGEERAKGNILERFSAQQFPDLHSELNLSSLELGDSALYFCASSVGGWFTGELFFGEGSRLTVL.

The table lists this clonotype with many counts. This sequence joins TRBV20-1 and TRBJ1-1, with a weak D call TRBD1 (5 bases). V lost 3 bases, J lost 6 bases, and 11 bases lay in between. Germline V gene lookup returns CDR1 DFQATT and CDR2 SNEGSKA (reference sequence). This CDR3 comprises 12 residues. This CDR3 reads CSARPGAAEAFF. CDR3 DNA: TGCAGTGCTAGGCCCGGGGCCGCTGAAGCTTTCTTT.

V gene TRBV24-1 combines with J gene TRBJ2-7; 7 bases are shared with TRBD2. V lost 6 bases and J lost 5; bases outside the gene matches: 33. The CDR3 runs to 22 residues. Germline loops: CDR1 KGHDR, CDR2 SFDVKD. CDR3 residues: CATSTMSIKRDERFGRGNEQYF. DNA for the CDR3: TGTGCCACCAGTACGATGTCTATAAAGCGGGACGAGAGGTTTGGTAGGGGAAACGAGCAGTACTTC.

V and J are TRBV10-3 and TRBJ2-2; a weak D match, TRBD1 (5 bases). Trimming left V 8 bases short and J 0 bases short, with 10 bases between. This CDR3 is 14 amino acids long. Germline CDR1 reads ENHRY; CDR2 reads SYGVKD. The CDR3 DNA is TGTGCCATCTCGGGCAGGGCGAACACCGGGGAGCTGTTTTTT. Amino acid sequence: CAISGRANTGELFF.

This clonotype was observed a handful of times. V gene TRBV7-9 combines with J gene TRBJ1-2; no definite D call. V dropped 7 bases and J dropped 0 bases, with 15 bases sitting between them. The CDR3 covers 15 residues. Germline CDR1 SEHNR, CDR2 FQNEAQ (reference sequence). Written as DNA, the CDR3 is TGTGCCAGCACCTCTGGAGACACTACTAACTATGGCTACACCTTC. Amino acid sequence: CASTSGDTTNYGYTF. Combining the CDR3 with reference TRBV7-9 and TRBJ1-2 gives the whole variable domain DTGVSQNPRHKITKRGQNVTFRCDPISEHNRLYWYRQTLGQGPEFLTYFQNEAQLEKSRLLSDRFSAERPKGSFSTLEIQRTEQGDSAMYLCASTSGDTTNYGYTFGSGTRLTVV.

This clonotype has a count of ten or more. The rearrangement uses TRBV7-9 and TRBJ1-2, with 9 bases identical to TRBD1. Germline V gene data show CDR1 as SEHNR and CDR2 as FQNEAQ (reference sequence). With V trimmed by 3 bases and J by 7 bases, 3 bases remained unmatched. CDR3 length: 13 amino acids. CDR3 nucleotides: TGTGCCAGCAGCTTCCCGGACAGGGGTGGCTACACCTTC. It translates to CASSFPDRGGYTF.

This clonotype has just one count. This may come from a read error, since a much larger clone is one base off. V gene TRBV7-2 combines with J gene TRBJ2-5; no firm D call. Between the trimmed V and J ends, which lost 5 bases and 4 bases, there was a span of 11 bases. This CDR3 contains 13 residues. Germline V gene sequence: CDR1 SGHTA, CDR2 FQGNSA. CDR3 bases: TGTGCCAGCAGCCATAGACGGACAGAGACCCAGTACTTC. Its protein product is CASSHRRTETQYF.

This clonotype was recorded many times. The V gene is TRBV7-3, the J gene TRBJ2-7; possible D gene TRBD2, 5 bases. V lost 4 bases, J lost 3 bases, and 13 bases lay in between. CDR3 size: 14 residues. The V gene's germline CDR1 is SGHTA and CDR2 FQGTGA. The CDR3 protein is CASSSFSGSYEQYF. The DNA of the CDR3 is TGTGCCAGCAGCTCATTCTCGGGGAGCTACGAGCAGTACTTC.

Many counts were recorded for this clonotype. V and J are TRBV19 and TRBJ1-2, with 7 bases fitting TRBD1. CDR3 size: 13 residues. The germline CDR1 and CDR2 sequences are LNHDA and SQIVND (reference sequence). J lost 0 bases, V lost 10 bases, and 5 bases had no gene match. The CDR3 region has the DNA TGTGCCACCGCAGGGGGGACTAACTATGGCTACACCTTC. Its translation is CATAGGTNYGYTF.

This clonotype was seen a single time. A clone one base away is much larger, so this may be a read error. V usage is TRBV10-3 and J usage is TRBJ1-5; D might be TRBD1 (6 bases). This CDR3 spans 16 amino acids. Germline CDR1 is ENHRY and CDR2 is SYGVKD. V lost 6 bases to trimming and J lost 0 bases, with 15 bases between them. Here the CDR3 reads CAIRGRGDDSNQPQHF. The CDR3 DNA is TGTGCCATCAGGGGCAGGGGAGACGATAGCAATCAGCCCCAGCATTTT.